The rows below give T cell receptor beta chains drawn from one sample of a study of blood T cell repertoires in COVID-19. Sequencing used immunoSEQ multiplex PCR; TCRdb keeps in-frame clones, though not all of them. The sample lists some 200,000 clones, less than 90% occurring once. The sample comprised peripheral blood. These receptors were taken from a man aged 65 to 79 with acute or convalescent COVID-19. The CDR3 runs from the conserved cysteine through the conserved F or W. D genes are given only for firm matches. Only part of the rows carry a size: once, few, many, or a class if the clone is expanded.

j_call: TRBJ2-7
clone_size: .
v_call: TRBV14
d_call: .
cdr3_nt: TGTGCCAGCAGCCAAGATTACCAAGCCGTCCACGAGCAGTACTTC
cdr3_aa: CASSQDYQAVHEQYF

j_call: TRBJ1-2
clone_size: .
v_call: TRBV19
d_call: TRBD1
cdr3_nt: TGTGCCAGTAATGGGGGACAGACCTATGGCTACACCTTC
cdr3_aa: CASNGGQTYGYTF

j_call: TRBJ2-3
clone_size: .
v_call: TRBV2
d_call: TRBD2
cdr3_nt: TGTGCCAGCAGTGAGAGTAGCGGGAGTATCGCCTGGGCGCAGTATTTT
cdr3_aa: CASSESSGSIAWAQYF

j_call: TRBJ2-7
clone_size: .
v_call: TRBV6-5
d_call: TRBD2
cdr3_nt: TGTGCCAGCAGTTCTCCGGGAGGGCCTCGTTCCTACGAGCAGTACTTC
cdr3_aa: CASSSPGGPRSYEQYF

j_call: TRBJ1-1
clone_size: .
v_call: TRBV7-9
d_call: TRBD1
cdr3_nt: TGTGCCAGCAGCTCTAGATTGACAGGGGGGACTGAAGCTTTCTTT
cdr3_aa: CASSSRLTGGTEAFF

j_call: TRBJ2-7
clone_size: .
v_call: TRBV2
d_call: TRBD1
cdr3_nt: TGTGCCAGCGCTTGGGACAGGAGGGGAGAGCAGTACTTC
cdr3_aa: CASAWDRRGEQYF

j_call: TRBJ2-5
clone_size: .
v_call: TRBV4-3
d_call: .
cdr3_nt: TGCGCCAGCAGCCAAGTCCTCGCGGGGCAAGAGACCCAGTACTTC
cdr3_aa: CASSQVLAGQETQYF

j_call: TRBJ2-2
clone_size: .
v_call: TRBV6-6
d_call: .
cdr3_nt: TGTGCCAGCAGGACCAGGGACACCGGGGAGCTGTTTTTT
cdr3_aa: CASRTRDTGELFF

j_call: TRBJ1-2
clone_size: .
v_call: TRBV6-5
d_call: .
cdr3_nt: TGTGCCAGCGGGGCTGCCCCCTATGGCTACACCTTC
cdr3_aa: CASGAAPYGYTF

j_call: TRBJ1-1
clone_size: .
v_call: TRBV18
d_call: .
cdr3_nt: TGTGCCAGCTCACCGACAGCATTCAACGCTGAAGCTTTCTTT
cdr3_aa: CASSPTAFNAEAFF

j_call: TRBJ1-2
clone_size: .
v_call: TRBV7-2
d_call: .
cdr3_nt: TGTGCCAGCACCCGGGGGGGGACCAAAAACTATGGCTACACCTTC
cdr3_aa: CASTRGGTKNYGYTF

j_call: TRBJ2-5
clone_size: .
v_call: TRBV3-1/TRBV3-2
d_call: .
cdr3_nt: TGTGCCAGCGGCAAGGGAGACCAGTACTTC
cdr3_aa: CASGKGDQYF

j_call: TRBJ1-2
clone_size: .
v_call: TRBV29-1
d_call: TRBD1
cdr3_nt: TGCAGCGTGACAGGGGTTGAGGGTGGCTACACCTTC
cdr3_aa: CSVTGVEGGYTF

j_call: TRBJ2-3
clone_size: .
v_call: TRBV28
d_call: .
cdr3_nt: TGTGCCAGCAGTTCCTTGTGGGCCTTCTCTAGCACAGATACGCAGTATTTT
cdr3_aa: CASSSLWAFSSTDTQYF

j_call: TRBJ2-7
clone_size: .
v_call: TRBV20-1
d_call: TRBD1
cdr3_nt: TGCAGTGCTAGTCCCACCGGGACAGGGGGACTGTACGAGCAGTACTTC
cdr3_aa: CSASPTGTGGLYEQYF

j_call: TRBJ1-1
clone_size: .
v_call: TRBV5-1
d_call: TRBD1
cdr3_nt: TGCGCCAGCAGCTGGACAGGATCTGGGGTTGGGGCTTTCTTT
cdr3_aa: CASSWTGSGVGAFF

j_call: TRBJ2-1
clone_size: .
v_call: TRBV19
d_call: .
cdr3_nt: TGTGCCAGTAGTCCAGCGGGCCTGGGAGATGAGCAGTTCTTC
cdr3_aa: CASSPAGLGDEQFF

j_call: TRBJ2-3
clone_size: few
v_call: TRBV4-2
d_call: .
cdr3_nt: TGTGCCAGCAGACTAGGGGGGGGTGCCGATACGCAGTATTTT
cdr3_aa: CASRLGGGADTQYF

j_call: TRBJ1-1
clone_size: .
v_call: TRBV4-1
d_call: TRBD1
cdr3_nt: TGCGCCAGCAGCCCTATCCCGGGACAGGGATTGAACACTGAAGCTTTCTTT
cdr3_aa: CASSPIPGQGLNTEAFF

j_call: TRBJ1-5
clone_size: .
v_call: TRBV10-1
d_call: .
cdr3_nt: TGCGCCAGCAGCATATTAGTCCTCGACCGGGAATGGCCCCAGCATTTT
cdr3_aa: CASSILVLDREWPQHF

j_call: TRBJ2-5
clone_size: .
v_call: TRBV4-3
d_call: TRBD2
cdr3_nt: TGCGCCAGCAGCCAAGAAGTTCGAGGGAGGGAAGAGACCCAGTACTTC
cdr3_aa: CASSQEVRGREETQYF

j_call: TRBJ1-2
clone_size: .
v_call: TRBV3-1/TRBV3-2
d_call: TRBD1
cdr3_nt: TGTGCCAGCAGCCAACCAGGGGGAGGCTACACCTTC
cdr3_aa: CASSQPGGGYTF

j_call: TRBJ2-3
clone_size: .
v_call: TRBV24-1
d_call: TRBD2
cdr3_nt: TGTGCCACCGCTCCTAGCGGGAGACTACCTACGCAGTATTTT
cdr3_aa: CATAPSGRLPTQYF

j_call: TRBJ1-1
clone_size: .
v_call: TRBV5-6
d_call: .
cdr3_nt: TGTGCCAGCAGCTCCTGGCTTATCGCTGAAGCTTTCTTT
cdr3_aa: CASSSWLIAEAFF

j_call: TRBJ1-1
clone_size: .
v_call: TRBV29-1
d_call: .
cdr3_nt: TGCACCGTGGGGGGTTGGGGCACTGAAGCTTTCTTT
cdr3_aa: CTVGGWGTEAFF

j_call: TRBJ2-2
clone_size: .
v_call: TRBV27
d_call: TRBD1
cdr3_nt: TGTGCCAGCAGTTCCCAACTATACGGACAGGGGGTGAGGACCGGGGAGCTGTTTTTT
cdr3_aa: CASSSQLYGQGVRTGELFF

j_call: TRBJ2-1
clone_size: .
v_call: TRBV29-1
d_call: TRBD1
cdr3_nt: TGCAGCTTAGAGACCGGGACAGGGGTGGATGAGCAGTTCTTC
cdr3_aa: CSLETGTGVDEQFF

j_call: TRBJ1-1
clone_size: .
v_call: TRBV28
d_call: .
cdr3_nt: TGTGCCAGCAGTTTTTCGGGGGGCACTGAAGCTTTCTTT
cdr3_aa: CASSFSGGTEAFF

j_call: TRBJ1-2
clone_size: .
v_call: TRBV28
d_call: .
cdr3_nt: TGTGCCAGCATGTCTGGAGGCGACCAAAGCAGAGGCTACACCTTC
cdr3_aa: CASMSGGDQSRGYTF

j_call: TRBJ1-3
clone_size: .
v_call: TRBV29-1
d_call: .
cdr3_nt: TGCAGCGTCAAATTGTCCGGGGGAAACACCATATATTTT
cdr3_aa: CSVKLSGGNTIYF

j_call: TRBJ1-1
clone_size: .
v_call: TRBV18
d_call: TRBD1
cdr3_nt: TGTGCCAGCTCACCGTTCGACAGGGAAGTTTTAACTGAAGCTTTCTTT
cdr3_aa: CASSPFDREVLTEAFF

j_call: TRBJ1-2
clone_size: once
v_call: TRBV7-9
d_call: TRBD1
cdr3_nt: TGTGCCAGCAGCCCTAATTTACAGGGGGCGAATGGCTACACCTTC
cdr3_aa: CASSPNLQGANGYTF

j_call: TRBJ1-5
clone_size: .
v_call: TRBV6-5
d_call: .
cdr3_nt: TGTGCCAGCAGTACTAACGACAGGCGGAATCAGCCCCAGCATTTT
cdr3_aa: CASSTNDRRNQPQHF

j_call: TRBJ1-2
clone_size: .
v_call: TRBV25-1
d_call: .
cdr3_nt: TGTGCCAGCACCCGAGGGTTTTCTGACGGCTACACCTTC
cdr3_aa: CASTRGFSDGYTF

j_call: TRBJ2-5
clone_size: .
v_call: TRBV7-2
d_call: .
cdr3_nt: TGTGCCAGCAGGCAGGTCCGAGAGACCCAGTACTTC
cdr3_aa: CASRQVRETQYF

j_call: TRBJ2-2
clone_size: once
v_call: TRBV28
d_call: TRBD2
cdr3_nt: TGTGCCAGCAGTTTAGCGGGAGGGCCCACCGGGGAGCTGTTTTTT
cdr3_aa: CASSLAGGPTGELFF

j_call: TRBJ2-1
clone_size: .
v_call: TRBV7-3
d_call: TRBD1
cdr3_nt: TGTGCCAGCAGCCATCGACGTCGGGACAGGCAGAATCCAGTGAGCTCCTACAATGAGCAGTTCTTC
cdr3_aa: CASSHRRRDRQNPVSSYNEQFF

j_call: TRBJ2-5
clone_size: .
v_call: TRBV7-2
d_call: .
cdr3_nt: TGTGCCAGCACACCTATAGAAGGAGTTATCCACTTC
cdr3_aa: CASTPIEGVIHF

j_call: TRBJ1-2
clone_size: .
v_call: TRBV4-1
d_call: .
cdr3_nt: TGCGCCAGCAGCCAAGATAGAAAAGGGGGAACCACACTGATTGGGGGCTACACCTTC
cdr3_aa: CASSQDRKGGTTLIGGYTF

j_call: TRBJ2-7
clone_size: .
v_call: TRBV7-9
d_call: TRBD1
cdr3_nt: TGTGCCAGCTCGACCGGGACAGGGATGTACGAGCAGTACTTC
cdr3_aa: CASSTGTGMYEQYF

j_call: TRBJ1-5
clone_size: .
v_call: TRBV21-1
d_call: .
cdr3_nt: TGTGCCAGCAGCAAAATGCGGGACAGGGGGTCACAGCCCCAGCATTTT
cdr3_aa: CASSKMRDRGSQPQHF

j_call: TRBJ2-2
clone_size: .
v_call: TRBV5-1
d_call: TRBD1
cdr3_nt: TGCGCCAGCAGTTTTTTTGGACAGGGCGCGAACACCGGGGAGCTGTTTTTT
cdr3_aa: CASSFFGQGANTGELFF